These 14 T cell receptor beta chains originate from one sample sequenced in a study of blood T cell repertoires in COVID-19. TCRdb keeps only in-frame clones here, not all; method: immunoSEQ multiplex PCR. The sample carries about 90,000 clones, roughly 90% recorded once. The source material was peripheral blood. These receptors were taken from a human donor with active COVID-19. The donor label of this sample is uncertain.

V gene TRBV6-5 combines with J gene TRBJ2-7, with D tentatively TRBD1 (5 bases). V was shortened by 5 bases and J by 4 bases, with 12 bases between the two germline ends. Germline V CDR1 and CDR2: MNHEY, SVGAGI. This CDR3 is 13 amino acids long. The CDR3 is CASSRAGRYEQYF. The DNA of the CDR3 is TGTGCCAGCAGTCGGGCAGGGCGGTACGAGCAGTACTTC.

This clone was counted only a few times. V gene TRBV10-1 combines with J gene TRBJ1-5, with D maybe TRBD1 (6 bases). Trimming stripped 3 bases from V and 5 bases from J, with 8 bases between. The CDR3 consists of 13 residues. Germline assignment: CDR1 WNHNN and CDR2 SYGVQD (reference sequence). The CDR3: CASSESGDQPQHF. CDR3 nucleotides: TGCGCCAGCAGTGAATCAGGGGATCAGCCCCAGCATTTT.

This rearrangement joins TRBV5-4 to TRBJ2-1; D perhaps matches TRBD2 (6 bases). Germline CDR1 and CDR2: SGHNT and YYREEE (reference sequence). The CDR3 sequence is 13 residues long. Deletions cut 4 bases from V and 6 bases from J, with 11 bases between. The CDR3 reads CASSRLEGNEQFF. The DNA for the CDR3 is TGTGCCAGCAGCCGACTAGAGGGCAATGAGCAGTTCTTC.

This clone was seen just once. The rearrangement uses TRBV2 and TRBJ2-5, with 7 bases lining up with TRBD2. The germline gives CDR1 SNHLY, CDR2 FYNNEI. There are 14 residues in the CDR3. The J segment lost 5 bases and the V segment lost 7 bases, leaving 10 bases of the junction unmatched. The CDR3 loop reads CASIGGRALETQYF. Written as DNA, the CDR3 is TGTGCCAGCATCGGGGGGAGAGCTTTGGAGACCCAGTACTTC.

The rearrangement links TRBV7-2 to TRBJ1-3; D unclear. Looked up from germline, CDR1 is SGHTA and CDR2 is FQGNSA. This CDR3 region has 15 residues. The V end lost 5 bases, the J end lost 3 bases, and 14 bases lay between the germline ends. The CDR3 DNA follows: TGTGCCAGCAGCCCGTCAGCAGGCTATGGAAACACCATATATTTT. Residues: CASSPSAGYGNTIYF. Variable domain in full (rest from reference TRBV7-2 and TRBJ1-3): GAGVSQSPSNKVTEKGKDVELRCDPISGHTALYWYRQSLGQGLEFLIYFQGNSAPDKSGLPSDRFSAERTGGSVSTLTIQRTQQEDSAVYLCASSPSAGYGNTIYFGEGSWLTVV.

The rearrangement uses TRBV3-1 (or the pseudogene TRBV3-2) and TRBJ1-2; D is ambiguous. Germline V gene data show CDR1 as LGHDT and CDR2 as YNNKEL (reference sequence). V was cut by 6 bases and J by 8 bases, with 22 bases left in between. There are 15 residues in the CDR3. The CDR3 here is CASSFNRFDCCGYTF. The CDR3, as DNA: TGTGCCAGCAGTTTCAACAGATTTGATTGCTGCGGCTACACCTTC.

This chain connects TRBV5-1 to TRBJ1-2, with a weak D call TRBD1 (5 bases). Germline V gene sequence: CDR1 SGHRS, CDR2 YFSETQ. This CDR3 has 14 amino acids. V lost 4 bases to trimming and J lost 5 bases, with 15 bases between them. CDR3 in amino acids: CASSDPPTVYGYTF. The CDR3 bases are TGCGCCAGCAGCGACCCCCCGACAGTGTATGGCTACACCTTC.

This clone came up once. The rearrangement joins TRBV4-1 to TRBJ1-1, with D perhaps matching TRBD1 (5 bases). This CDR3 has 15 residues. Germline values: CDR1 MGHRA, CDR2 YSYEKL. Trimming removed 0 bases at V and 3 bases at J, with 11 bases between. CDR3 nucleotide sequence: TGCGCCAGCAGCCAAGAGCAGGGCCGGGACACTGAAGCTTTCTTT. This sequence encodes CASSQEQGRDTEAFF.

The CDR3 region is CASSVAQGNSPLHF. DNA for the CDR3: TGTGCCAGCAGCGTAGCACAGGGCAATTCACCCCTCCACTTT. The V call is TRBV9, the J call TRBJ1-6, with a weak D call TRBD1 (6 bases). CDR1 is SGDLS, CDR2 YYNGEE, per germline. The CDR3 has 14 amino acids. V was clipped by 0 bases and J by 7 bases, with 8 bases between them. Full variable domain (rest looked up from reference TRBV9 and TRBJ1-6): DSGVTQTPKHLITATGQRVTLRCSPRSGDLSVYWYQQSLDQGLQFLIQYYNGEERAKGNILERFSAQQFPDLHSELNLSSLELGDSALYFCASSVAQGNSPLHFGNGTRLTVT.

The rearrangement uses TRBV5-6 and TRBJ2-7; the match to TRBD1 covers 7 bases. This CDR3 region has 14 residues. Germline lookup yields CDR1 SGHDT and CDR2 YYEEEE. V dropped 4 bases and J dropped 7; count of bases not matched to a gene: 11. Here the CDR3 reads CASSISGTAFEQYF. CDR3 nucleotides: TGTGCCAGCAGCATCTCCGGGACAGCCTTTGAGCAGTACTTC. Using reference TRBV5-6 and TRBJ2-7 for the parts outside the CDR3, the full variable domain is DAGVTQSPTHLIKTRGQQVTLRCSPKSGHDTVSWYQQALGQGPQFIFQYYEEEERQRGNFPDRFSGHQFPNYSSELNVNALLLGDSALYLCASSISGTAFEQYFGPGTRLTVT.

The rearrangement uses TRBV4-1 and TRBJ1-1; tentatively, D is TRBD1 (6 bases). The CDR3 spans 16 residues. CDR1 and CDR2 from the germline V gene are MGHRA and YSYEKL. V was cut by 4 bases and J by 0 bases, with 15 bases left in between. The CDR3 DNA reads TGCGCCAGCAGCCGCGAGGGGGGGCGAATGAACACTGAAGCTTTCTTT. As protein: CASSREGGRMNTEAFF.

The genes are TRBV2 and TRBJ1-3; the D gene is possibly TRBD1 (5 bases). CDR1 is SNHLY, CDR2 FYNNEI, per germline. Trimming took off 4 bases at V and 4 bases at J, with 11 bases between the two ends. The CDR3 consists of 14 residues. The CDR3 reads CASSAPGLGNTIYF. As DNA, the CDR3 is TGTGCCAGCAGTGCCCCAGGGTTAGGAAACACCATATATTTT.

The V gene is TRBV9, the J gene TRBJ2-3; no clear D gene. The V and J ends lost 3 bases and 4 bases respectively, with 15 bases between them. CDR1 is SGDLS, CDR2 YYNGEE, per germline. This CDR3 has 15 residues. The CDR3 is CASSGPPPVADTQYF. The CDR3 DNA follows: TGTGCCAGCAGCGGCCCCCCGCCGGTGGCAGATACGCAGTATTTT. Combining the CDR3 with reference TRBV9 and TRBJ2-3 gives the whole variable domain DSGVTQTPKHLITATGQRVTLRCSPRSGDLSVYWYQQSLDQGLQFLIQYYNGEERAKGNILERFSAQQFPDLHSELNLSSLELGDSALYFCASSGPPPVADTQYFGPGTRLTVL.

This chain uses TRBV19 with TRBJ1-4; 7 positions match TRBD1. V lost 3 bases to trimming and J lost 5 bases; unmatched junction nucleotides: 3. CDR3 size: 14 residues. CDR1 and CDR2 from the germline V gene are LNHDA and SQIVND (reference sequence). The CDR3 DNA reads as TGTGCCAGTAGTATGGGGACAGTCAATGAAAAACTGTTTTTT. As protein: CASSMGTVNEKLFF.